Following are 22 T cell receptor beta chains from one sample sequenced in a study of T-cell reconstitution after alpha-beta-depleted transplantation in children. Unique molecular identifiers were incorporated during preparation of the TCRbeta library. TCRdb passed the PCR reads through MiXCR, listing each CDR3 protein once. The top ten clones hold approximately 34% of a sample with about 16,000 distinct CDR3 sequences, about 7.6% of them seen once. Sequences were derived from PBMCs, mostly from graft donor cells, sampled 60 days after TCRalphabeta/CD19-depleted stem cell transplant. The origin of the receptors is a boy under two years old who had a stem cell transplant for Wiskott-Aldrich syndrome, so the T cells may come from the graft donor.

Many counts were recorded for this clonotype. This chain joins TRBV25-1 and TRBJ2-7, with 9 bases identical to TRBD1. The CDR3 runs to 14 residues. Germline CDR1 is MGHDK and CDR2 is SYGVNS. The junction had 5 bases not matched to a gene; V was cut back by 6 bases and J by 2 bases. CDR3 DNA: TGTGCCAGCAGCCGGGACAGGGCTGCCTACGAGCAGTACTTC. This translates into CASSRDRAAYEQYF.

The rearrangement uses TRBV7-9 and TRBJ2-7; no clear D gene. Germline lookup yields CDR1 SEHNR and CDR2 FQNEAQ (reference sequence). The CDR3 has 14 residues. Trimming took 5 bases from V and 2 from J, leaving 13 bases between them. CDR3 amino acids: CASSPDNPPYEQYF. For the CDR3, the DNA is TGTGCCAGCAGCCCAGATAACCCTCCCTACGAGCAGTACTTC.

V usage is TRBV20-1 and J usage is TRBJ2-5; 9 bases align to TRBD2. J was trimmed by 1 base and V by 4 bases; bases with no gene match: 7. The germline gives CDR1 DFQATT, CDR2 SNEGSKA (reference sequence). CDR3 size: 15 residues. In DNA, the CDR3 is TGCAGTGCTAACCCACTAGCGGGCCTCCAAGAGACCCAGTACTTC. It is translated as CSANPLAGLQETQYF.

This clonotype has at least ten counts. The rearrangement joins TRBV11-2 to TRBJ2-5; the D gene could be TRBD1 or TRBD2 (5 bases each). V was pared by 5 bases and J by 7 bases, with 14 bases between. CDR3 length: 13 amino acids. Germline V gene lookup returns CDR1 SGHAT and CDR2 FQNNGV. The CDR3 protein is CASSEGRSWTQYF. The CDR3 nucleotides are TGTGCCAGCAGCGAGGGACGGTCCTGGACCCAGTACTTC.

This clonotype was seen repeatedly, ten times or more. The rearrangement joins TRBV28 to TRBJ1-4, with D possibly being TRBD1 (5 bases). The CDR3 length is 14 residues. Trimming took off 3 bases at V and 3 bases at J, with 8 bases between the two ends. Germline CDR1 MDHEN, CDR2 SYDVKM. The CDR3 sequence: CASSFGQSNEKLFF. The CDR3 coding sequence is TGTGCCAGCAGTTTCGGACAATCTAATGAAAAACTGTTTTTT.

This clonotype was picked up many times. This chain uses TRBV20-1 with TRBJ2-7, with D perhaps matching TRBD2 (6 bases). Trimming cost V 1 base and J 4 bases, with 17 bases left between them. The V gene's germline CDR1 is DFQATT and CDR2 SNEGSKA (reference sequence). This CDR3 is built from 15 residues. The CDR3, as DNA: TGCAGTGCTAGAGTATTTAGCGGACTAAAGTACGAGCAGTACTTC. Residues: CSARVFSGLKYEQYF.

This clonotype was seen a handful of times. The rearrangement joins TRBV25-1 to TRBJ2-3; possibly TRBD1 or TRBD2 for D (5 bases each). CDR1 is MGHDK, CDR2 SYGVNS, per germline. This CDR3 has 14 amino acids. V lost 1 base to trimming and J lost 1 base, with 6 bases between them. The CDR3 DNA is TGTGCCAGCAGTGAATCGGGGCGCACAGATACGCAGTATTTT. It translates to CASSESGRTDTQYF.

In its sample, this clonotype was seen many times. This chain links TRBV20-1 with TRBJ1-2, with a possible D match to TRBD1 (5 bases). CDR3 length: 13 amino acids. Germline V gene sequence: CDR1 DFQATT, CDR2 SNEGSKA (reference sequence). V was shortened by 6 bases and J by 4 bases, with 15 bases between the two germline ends. The CDR3 reads CSASAGTAYGYTF. CDR3 DNA: TGCAGTGCCAGCGCCGGGACCGCCTATGGCTACACCTTC.

The gene calls are TRBV10-2 and TRBJ1-4; D possibly corresponds to TRBD1 (5 bases). V lost 8 bases and J lost 2, with 15 bases in between. This CDR3 has 15 amino acids. Germline CDR1 reads WSHSY; CDR2 reads SAAADI. The CDR3 sequence: CASRDSYRTNEKLFF. DNA of the CDR3: TGCGCCAGCCGGGACTCCTACCGCACTAATGAAAAACTGTTTTTT.

This clonotype was counted many times. The chain joins TRBV20-1 to TRBJ1-1; TRBD1 agrees at 7 bases. Germline-derived CDR1 and CDR2 are DFQATT and SNEGSKA (reference sequence). V was pared by 5 bases and J by 4 bases, with 10 bases of the junction left unmatched. The CDR3 loop spans 14 amino acids. The CDR3 sequence is CSAPKSGTATEAFF. Written as DNA, the CDR3 is TGCAGTGCTCCCAAGAGCGGGACAGCCACTGAAGCTTTCTTT.

This clonotype was detected a few times. A single base separates this from a much larger clone, so it may be a read error. CDR3 sequence (DNA): TGCGCCAGCAGCTTGGGAACAGGGCCTGAAGCTTTCTTT. Translating it yields CASSLGTGPEAFF. V usage is TRBV5-1 and J usage is TRBJ1-1; D is perhaps TRBD1 (6 bases). The CDR3 has 13 amino acids. V lost 0 bases to trimming and J lost 6 bases, with 9 bases between them. Germline CDR1 and CDR2: SGHRS and YFSETQ.

Many counts were recorded for this clonotype. This rearrangement joins TRBV3-1 to TRBJ2-3; the D is unclear. Germline CDR1 and CDR2: LGHDT and YNNKEL (reference sequence). CDR3 length: 15 amino acids. V lost 0 bases to trimming and J lost 6 bases, with 13 bases between them. The CDR3 protein is CASSQDPRRSDTQYF. The CDR3 coding sequence is TGTGCCAGCAGCCAAGATCCTCGAAGGTCGGATACGCAGTATTTT.

This clonotype was seen more than once but under ten times. The junction shows a germline mismatch at one end, possibly a read error. The J gene is TRBJ2-1, the V gene TRBV2; weak D call: TRBD2 (5 bases). The CDR3 contains 16 residues. Germline V CDR1 and CDR2: SNHLY, FYNNEI. The CDR3, as DNA: TGTGCCAGCATCTCGACCGGGGAACTCTACCGCGATGAGCAGTTCTTT. It is translated as CASISTGELYRDEQFF.

This clonotype was seen many times. The CDR3 reads CASSFSWPSGGSTDTQYF. DNA for the CDR3: TGTGCCAGCAGCTTTAGTTGGCCTAGCGGGGGGAGCACAGATACGCAGTATTTT. The chain links TRBV7-6 to TRBJ2-3, with TRBD2 identical over 11 bases. The CDR3 length is 18 residues. CDR1 SGHVS and CDR2 FNYEAQ come from the germline V gene. Germline trimming cut 3 bases from V and 0 bases from J; bases unmatched to any gene: 8.

A few counts support this clonotype. The V gene is TRBV2, the J gene TRBJ2-1; possibly TRBD2 for D (7 bases). This CDR3 has 15 residues. Germline V gives CDR1 SNHLY, CDR2 FYNNEI. Trimming removed 4 bases from V and 1 base from J, with 11 bases in between. This chain's CDR3 is CASSGGGLSYNEQFF. In DNA, the CDR3 is TGTGCCAGCAGTGGGGGGGGGCTTTCCTACAATGAGCAGTTCTTC.

This clonotype was seen many times. The genes are TRBV5-1 and TRBJ1-1; the D gene is possibly TRBD1 (6 bases). Germline CDR1 SGHRS, CDR2 YFSETQ. The CDR3 is 15 amino acids. The V end was cut by 4 bases, the J end by 4 bases, with 17 bases between. The CDR3 spells CASSLYRARSTEAFF. The CDR3 nucleotides read TGCGCCAGCAGCCTTTACAGGGCCCGTAGCACTGAAGCTTTCTTT.

This clonotype has a count of ten or more. This rearrangement joins TRBV29-1 to TRBJ1-1; D might be TRBD1 (6 bases). Germline V CDR1 and CDR2: SQVTM, ANQGSEA. This CDR3 has 13 residues. V was shortened by 8 bases and J by 4 bases, with 17 bases between the two germline ends. In nucleotides, the CDR3 is TGCAGCATAGGCCGGGGGCATGGCACTGAAGCTTTCTTT. Amino acid sequence: CSIGRGHGTEAFF.

There are many counts of this clonotype. The chain uses TRBV19 and TRBJ2-5; D possibly corresponds to TRBD1 (6 bases). CDR1 and CDR2 from the germline V gene are LNHDA and SQIVND (reference sequence). Trimming removed 2 bases from V and 1 base from J, with 11 bases in between. CDR3 length: 15 amino acids. The CDR3: CASSIRGTAQETQYF. In nucleotides, the CDR3 is TGTGCCAGTAGTATAAGGGGGACCGCCCAAGAGACCCAGTACTTC.

This chain connects TRBV12-5 to TRBJ2-5, with 11 bases that match TRBD1. Germline values: CDR1 LGHNT, CDR2 FRNRAP. With V trimmed by 0 bases and J by 7 bases, 10 bases remained unmatched. CDR3 length: 17 residues. The CDR3 spells CASGLVLDRGHLGTQYF. Here the CDR3 DNA reads TGTGCTAGTGGTTTGGTACTGGACAGGGGGCATCTGGGGACCCAGTACTTC.

The sample holds many counts of this clonotype. V gene TRBV15 combines with J gene TRBJ2-7; 7 positions match TRBD1. Germline V gene data show CDR1 as LNHNV and CDR2 as YYDKDF (reference sequence). The CDR3 spans 14 residues. Germline trimming cut 0 bases from V and 1 base from J; bases unmatched to any gene: 0. CDR3 residues: CATSREQGSYEQYF. CDR3 coding DNA: TGTGCCACCAGCAGAGAACAGGGGTCCTACGAGCAGTACTTC.

This clonotype was counted between two and nine times. The CDR3 DNA reads TGTGCCAGCAGCTCTATTTATAGCGGGAGTGCCCACGAGCAGTACTTC. Translating gives CASSSIYSGSAHEQYF. V usage is TRBV5-6 and J usage is TRBJ2-7; 9 bases are a match to TRBD2. V gave up 3 bases and J gave up 5 bases; unmatched junction bases: 12. This CDR3 comprises 16 residues. Germline-derived CDR1 and CDR2 are SGHDT and YYEEEE.

In the case of this clonotype: One end of the junction varies from germline; a read error may be responsible. The V gene is TRBV7-9, the J gene TRBJ2-3; the match to TRBD2 covers 15 bases. CDR3 length: 14 residues. CDR1 is SEHNR, CDR2 FQNEAQ, per germline (reference sequence). The CDR3 spells CASSLEGLAGGRSF. CDR3 in DNA: TGTGCCAGCAGCTTAGAGGGACTAGCGGGAGGCCGGAGTTTT.